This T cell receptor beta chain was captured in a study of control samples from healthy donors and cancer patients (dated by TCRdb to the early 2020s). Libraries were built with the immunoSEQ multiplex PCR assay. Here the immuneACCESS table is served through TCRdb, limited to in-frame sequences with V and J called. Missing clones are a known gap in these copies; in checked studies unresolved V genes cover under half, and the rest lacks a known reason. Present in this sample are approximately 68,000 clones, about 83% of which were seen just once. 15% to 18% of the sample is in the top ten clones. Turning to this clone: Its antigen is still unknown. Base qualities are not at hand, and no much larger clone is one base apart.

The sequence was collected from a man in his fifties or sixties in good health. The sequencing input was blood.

The nucleotides read TGTGCCAGCAGTTTATCGGGCACAGAGGACGAGCAGTACTTC. Protein translation: CASSLSGTEDEQYF. The sequence is built from TRBV28 and TRBJ2-7, with the D gene uncertain. V lost 1 base and J lost 5 bases; the stretch between them is 12 bases long. Based on the germline V gene, the CDR1 and CDR2 sequences are MDHEN and SYDVKM. There are 14 amino acids in the CDR3, from cysteine to phenylalanine inclusive. The only DNA kept is the CDR3, 42 bases in frame from the first base.